This T cell receptor beta chain was recorded in a study of cytomegalovirus exposure and HLA in healthy donors. Overall study results and limits: HLA alleles showed associations with approximately 15,000 TCR beta sequences in a later analysis, at a 0.05 false discovery rate. The investigators catalogued some 150 TCR beta chains as cytomegalovirus-associated. It was taken for granted in presence/absence analyses that sequencing depth across donors was roughly uniform. An analysis done earlier found most TCR beta V segments productive about 90% or about 30% of the time.

The PCR was carried out with 60 Vbeta primers and 13 Jbeta primers. Assay: immunoSEQ multiplex PCR; the TCRdb copy retains only in-frame clones and omits some. The sample consists of roughly 150,000 clones, over 60% of them appearing once. On this clone itself: Its target is unknown.

The clonotype was recovered from a woman aged 25 to 45 in good health and CMV-seronegative. Sample: PBMCs.

In DNA form, the CDR3 reads TGTGCCTGGAGTGTGGGGCTGATAGTGAACACTGAAGCTTTCTTT. It specifies CAWSVGLIVNTEAFF. The chain combines TRBV30 with TRBJ1-1; possibly TRBD1 for D (5 bases). CDR1 and CDR2 (germline): GTSNPN, SVGIG (reference sequence). CDR3 length: 15 residues. V lost 0 bases and J 0 bases, leaving 11 bases between the germline ends.